The sequence of this T cell receptor beta chain was determined in a study of blood T cell repertoires in COVID-19. Trimming pared 5 bases from V and 1 base from J, leaving 20 bases between. Germline V gene lookup returns CDR1 SGHDN and CDR2 FVKESK. The CDR3 is 17 amino acids. Assay: immunoSEQ multiplex PCR; the TCRdb copy retains only in-frame clones and omits some. The repertoire holds under 200,000 clones, with more than 85% as singletons. The specimen was peripheral blood. The clonotype comes from a woman at least 80 years old in a cohort sampled during active or convalescent COVID-19. This chain uses TRBV14 with TRBJ1-2, with a tentative D call TRBD1 (5 bases). Here the CDR3 DNA reads TGTGCCAGCAGCGAAGGACCTTTGACAGACCTTAACTATGGCTACACCTTC. Translating gives CASSEGPLTDLNYGYTF. Complete variable domain (other parts from reference TRBV14 and TRBJ1-2): EAGVTQFPSHSVIEKGQTVTLRCDPISGHDNLYWYRRVMGKEIKFLLHFVKESKQDESGMPNNRFLAERTGGTYSTLKVQPAELEDSGVYFCASSEGPLTDLNYGYTFGSGTRLTVV.